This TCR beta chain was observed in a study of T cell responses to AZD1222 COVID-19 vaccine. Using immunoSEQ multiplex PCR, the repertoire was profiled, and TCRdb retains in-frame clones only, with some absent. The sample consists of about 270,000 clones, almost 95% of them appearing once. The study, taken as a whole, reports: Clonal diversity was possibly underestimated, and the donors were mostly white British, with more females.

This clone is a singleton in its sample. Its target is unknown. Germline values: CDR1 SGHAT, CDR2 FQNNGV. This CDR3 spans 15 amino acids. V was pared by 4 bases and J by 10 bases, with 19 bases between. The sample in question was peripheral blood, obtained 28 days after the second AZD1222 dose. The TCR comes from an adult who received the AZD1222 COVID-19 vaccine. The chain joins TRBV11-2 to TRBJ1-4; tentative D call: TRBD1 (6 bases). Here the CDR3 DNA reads TGTGCCAGCAGCTCACTACAGGGATATAACGGAAAACTGTTTTTT. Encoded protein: CASSSLQGYNGKLFF.